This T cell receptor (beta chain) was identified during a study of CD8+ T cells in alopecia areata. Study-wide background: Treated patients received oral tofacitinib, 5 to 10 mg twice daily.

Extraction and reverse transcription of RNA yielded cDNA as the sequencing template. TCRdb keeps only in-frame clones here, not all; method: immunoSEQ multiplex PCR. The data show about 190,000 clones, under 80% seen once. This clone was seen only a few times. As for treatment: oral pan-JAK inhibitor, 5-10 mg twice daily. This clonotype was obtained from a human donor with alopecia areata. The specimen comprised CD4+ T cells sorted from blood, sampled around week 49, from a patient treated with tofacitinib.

The CDR3 protein is CASSLRASAGYTF. The CDR3 DNA reads TGTGCCAGCAGTTTGAGGGCTTCGGCTGGCTACACCTTC. The J gene is TRBJ1-2, the V gene TRBV27; D is unclear. This CDR3 is built from 13 residues. In germline, CDR1 is MNHEY, CDR2 SMNVEV (reference sequence). V was trimmed by 3 bases and J by 7 bases, leaving 12 bases between them.